The rows below give T cell receptor beta chains drawn from one sample of a study of cytomegalovirus exposure and HLA in healthy donors. The assay was immunoSEQ multiplex PCR, and TCRdb's table has in-frame clones only and misses some. The sample records around 220,000 clones, roughly 75% being singletons. What was sequenced was PBMCs. These receptors all come from a woman under 40 in good health and CMV-seronegative. Each CDR3 is given with its conserved first and last residue. The order of the fields is V gene, clone size, CDR3 length, D gene, J gene, CDR3 protein. D genes are given only for firm matches. Clone size, where shown, is once, few, many, or a class for clones that have expanded.

v_gene: TRBV12-5; abundance: NA; len: 16; d_gene: TRBD2; j_gene: TRBJ2-2; CDR3aa: CASAPQAGFGLRELFF
v_gene: TRBV7-9; abundance: once; len: 13; d_gene: TRBD1; j_gene: TRBJ2-1; CDR3aa: CASSSGTGSEQFF
v_gene: TRBV5-1; abundance: few; len: 14; d_gene: NA; j_gene: TRBJ2-7; CDR3aa: CASSKTGVSYEQYF
v_gene: TRBV7-3; abundance: NA; len: 14; d_gene: TRBD1; j_gene: TRBJ1-1; CDR3aa: CASRLRRQGTEAFF
v_gene: TRBV7-9; abundance: NA; len: 16; d_gene: TRBD2; j_gene: TRBJ2-1; CDR3aa: CASSQSSGRVMNEQFF
v_gene: TRBV29-1; abundance: NA; len: 10; d_gene: NA; j_gene: TRBJ2-7; CDR3aa: CSLLEGEQYF
v_gene: TRBV9; abundance: NA; len: 15; d_gene: NA; j_gene: TRBJ2-5; CDR3aa: CASSFWGLGEETQHF
v_gene: TRBV10-3; abundance: NA; len: 16; d_gene: TRBD1; j_gene: TRBJ1-1; CDR3aa: CAISDSGQGRGTEAFF
v_gene: TRBV7-2; abundance: NA; len: 12; d_gene: NA; j_gene: TRBJ2-7; CDR3aa: CASSLDWYEQYF
v_gene: TRBV4-1; abundance: NA; len: 12; d_gene: TRBD1; j_gene: TRBJ2-7; CDR3aa: CASSQPGGEQYF
v_gene: TRBV5-6; abundance: once; len: 15; d_gene: NA; j_gene: TRBJ1-5; CDR3aa: CASSLGVAGNQPQHF
v_gene: TRBV5-4; abundance: NA; len: 16; d_gene: NA; j_gene: TRBJ1-4; CDR3aa: CASSQDYPDRFEKLFF
v_gene: TRBV5-1; abundance: NA; len: 18; d_gene: TRBD2; j_gene: TRBJ2-7; CDR3aa: CASSLAGTSGGPTYEQYF
v_gene: TRBV5-1; abundance: few; len: 13; d_gene: NA; j_gene: TRBJ1-2; CDR3aa: CASSPGQNYGYTF
v_gene: TRBV11-3; abundance: few; len: 15; d_gene: NA; j_gene: TRBJ1-2; CDR3aa: CASSLEARDIDGYTF
v_gene: TRBV27; abundance: few; len: 16; d_gene: TRBD1; j_gene: TRBJ2-7; CDR3aa: CASSPGTGGSSYEQYF
v_gene: TRBV5-6; abundance: NA; len: 13; d_gene: NA; j_gene: TRBJ1-2; CDR3aa: CASSGSLNYGYTF
v_gene: TRBV6-5; abundance: NA; len: 13; d_gene: TRBD1; j_gene: TRBJ1-2; CDR3aa: CASSKDREDGYTF
v_gene: TRBV6-1; abundance: NA; len: 14; d_gene: NA; j_gene: TRBJ2-7; CDR3aa: CASSEESGFYEQYF
v_gene: TRBV10-3; abundance: NA; len: 12; d_gene: TRBD1; j_gene: TRBJ1-2; CDR3aa: CATLQGAVGYTF
v_gene: TRBV6-1; abundance: once; len: 15; d_gene: NA; j_gene: TRBJ2-1; CDR3aa: CASSVEQGTYNEQFF
v_gene: TRBV28; abundance: NA; len: 15; d_gene: NA; j_gene: TRBJ2-3; CDR3aa: CASSEPRDSMDTQYF
v_gene: TRBV30; abundance: NA; len: 13; d_gene: TRBD2; j_gene: TRBJ2-3; CDR3aa: CAWLAGGTDTQYF
v_gene: TRBV27; abundance: NA; len: 14; d_gene: NA; j_gene: TRBJ2-3; CDR3aa: CASSSGLRLDTQYF
v_gene: TRBV7-2; abundance: NA; len: 15; d_gene: NA; j_gene: TRBJ2-1; CDR3aa: CASSRTLTAYNEQFF
v_gene: TRBV30; abundance: NA; len: 12; d_gene: TRBD1; j_gene: TRBJ1-1; CDR3aa: CAWSRQGTEAFF
v_gene: TRBV6-5; abundance: NA; len: 15; d_gene: TRBD1; j_gene: TRBJ1-2; CDR3aa: CASSYRGLDRGLYTF
v_gene: TRBV5-1; abundance: NA; len: 14; d_gene: NA; j_gene: TRBJ1-5; CDR3aa: CASSLGGVPQPQHF
v_gene: TRBV5-4; abundance: few; len: 13; d_gene: TRBD2; j_gene: TRBJ2-7; CDR3aa: CASSPGGTSEQYF
v_gene: TRBV5-1; abundance: once; len: 15; d_gene: NA; j_gene: TRBJ1-3; CDR3aa: CASSPGLHSGNTIYF
v_gene: TRBV18; abundance: NA; len: 12; d_gene: NA; j_gene: TRBJ1-1; CDR3aa: CASSAGNTEAFF
v_gene: TRBV7-9; abundance: NA; len: 14; d_gene: NA; j_gene: TRBJ2-1; CDR3aa: CASSLGAGAREQFF
v_gene: TRBV15; abundance: NA; len: 15; d_gene: TRBD1; j_gene: TRBJ1-4; CDR3aa: CATNRDRDKGEKLFF
v_gene: TRBV5-1; abundance: few; len: 14; d_gene: TRBD1; j_gene: TRBJ1-1; CDR3aa: CASSWTGGGTEAFF
v_gene: TRBV7-9; abundance: few; len: 13; d_gene: NA; j_gene: TRBJ2-2; CDR3aa: CASSQNRHGELFF
v_gene: TRBV6-1; abundance: NA; len: 16; d_gene: TRBD1; j_gene: TRBJ2-1; CDR3aa: CASSEYGTGAYNEQFF
v_gene: TRBV9; abundance: NA; len: 16; d_gene: TRBD2; j_gene: TRBJ2-1; CDR3aa: CASSVEAGGTYNEQFF
v_gene: TRBV5-3; abundance: once; len: 15; d_gene: TRBD1; j_gene: TRBJ2-7; CDR3aa: CARIPGQGFSYEQYF
v_gene: TRBV6-6; abundance: NA; len: 11; d_gene: NA; j_gene: TRBJ2-7; CDR3aa: CASSSGLRRYF
v_gene: TRBV4-1; abundance: NA; len: 16; d_gene: NA; j_gene: TRBJ2-7; CDR3aa: CASSQEGADYSYEQYF
v_gene: TRBV5-1; abundance: NA; len: 15; d_gene: TRBD2; j_gene: TRBJ2-1; CDR3aa: CASSLGTSGSVEQFF
v_gene: TRBV11-3; abundance: NA; len: 14; d_gene: NA; j_gene: TRBJ2-1; CDR3aa: CASSLGARVGEQFF
v_gene: TRBV5-8; abundance: NA; len: 12; d_gene: TRBD1; j_gene: TRBJ2-7; CDR3aa: CASTRGYDEQYF
v_gene: TRBV13; abundance: NA; len: 14; d_gene: NA; j_gene: TRBJ2-3; CDR3aa: CASSLGVREDTQYF
v_gene: TRBV27; abundance: NA; len: 16; d_gene: TRBD1; j_gene: TRBJ1-1; CDR3aa: CASSSTGTGRLGEAFF
v_gene: TRBV6-5; abundance: NA; len: 15; d_gene: TRBD2; j_gene: NA; CDR3aa: CASTPGTSGTYEQYF
v_gene: TRBV19; abundance: NA; len: 18; d_gene: TRBD1; j_gene: TRBJ2-7; CDR3aa: CASSVRDRGLMSSYEQYF
v_gene: TRBV2; abundance: NA; len: 14; d_gene: NA; j_gene: TRBJ1-1; CDR3aa: CAGKWGEDATEAFF
v_gene: TRBV27; abundance: few; len: 12; d_gene: TRBD2; j_gene: TRBJ2-7; CDR3aa: CASQSGRSEQYF
v_gene: TRBV5-1; abundance: few; len: 13; d_gene: NA; j_gene: TRBJ2-1; CDR3aa: CASSLEGWSEQFF
v_gene: TRBV6-4; abundance: NA; len: 17; d_gene: TRBD2; j_gene: TRBJ2-1; CDR3aa: CASSDSWTSGSRVEQFF
v_gene: TRBV30; abundance: few; len: 14; d_gene: TRBD1; j_gene: TRBJ1-2; CDR3aa: CAWSSDRGRNGYTF
v_gene: TRBV9; abundance: NA; len: 19; d_gene: TRBD2; j_gene: TRBJ2-7; CDR3aa: CASSLGGTSGSSGSYEQYF
v_gene: TRBV11-2; abundance: NA; len: 15; d_gene: TRBD2; j_gene: TRBJ2-3; CDR3aa: CASSSSGRGADTQYF
v_gene: TRBV6-1; abundance: NA; len: 13; d_gene: NA; j_gene: TRBJ1-5; CDR3aa: CASSVQVYQPQHF
v_gene: TRBV7-9; abundance: NA; len: 14; d_gene: NA; j_gene: TRBJ1-2; CDR3aa: CASSLGQDLYGYTF
v_gene: TRBV15; abundance: NA; len: 18; d_gene: TRBD2; j_gene: TRBJ2-5; CDR3aa: CATSDWKPGLPVQETQYF
v_gene: TRBV4-2; abundance: NA; len: 14; d_gene: NA; j_gene: TRBJ1-1; CDR3aa: CASSQPDRNTEAFF
v_gene: TRBV9; abundance: NA; len: 17; d_gene: NA; j_gene: TRBJ1-3; CDR3aa: CASSVDSRQGSGNTIYF
v_gene: TRBV5-4; abundance: once; len: 15; d_gene: TRBD2; j_gene: TRBJ2-3; CDR3aa: CASSPSPSGTDTQYF